This T cell receptor (beta chain) was identified during a study of beta chain features in type 1 diabetes. The study reverse transcribed the entire isolated RNA, so it sequenced expressed TCRB transcripts. Generated by immunoSEQ multiplex PCR, the TCRdb table keeps only in-frame clones and is missing some. The sample yields some 150,000 clones, 9% to 10% seen once. Germline CDR1 and CDR2: SGHTA and FQGNSA. Trimming pared 3 bases from V and 2 bases from J, leaving 7 bases between. This CDR3 comprises 13 residues. The collection from each donor was one heparinised blood draw averaging roughly 110 mL. This clone was recorded a few times. Its matching antigen is unknown. Overall study results and limits: Shortening that was moderate but significant affected the TCRB CDR3s of Type 1 diabetes patients in all four CD4+ subsets. At VDJ recombination sites, type 1 diabetes patients had fewer insertions and more deleted nucleotides.

Sequenced: central memory CD4+ T cells from blood. This chain links TRBV7-2 with TRBJ1-2, with D unclear. The sequence was obtained from a woman aged 25-40 years with type 1 diabetes. The CDR3 DNA reads as TGTGCCAGCAGCTTCGCGGGGAACTATGGCTACACCTTC. The encoded protein is CASSFAGNYGYTF.